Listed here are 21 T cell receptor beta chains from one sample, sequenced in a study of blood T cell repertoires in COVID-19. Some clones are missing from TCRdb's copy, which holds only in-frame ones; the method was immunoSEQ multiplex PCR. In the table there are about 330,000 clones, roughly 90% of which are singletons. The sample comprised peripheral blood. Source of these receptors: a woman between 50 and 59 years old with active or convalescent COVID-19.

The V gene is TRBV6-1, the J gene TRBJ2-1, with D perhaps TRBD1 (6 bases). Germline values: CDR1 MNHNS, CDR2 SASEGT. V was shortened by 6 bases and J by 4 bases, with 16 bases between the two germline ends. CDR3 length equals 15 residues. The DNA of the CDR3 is TGTGCCAGCAGCCACCTGACTGGGACATACAATGAGCAGTTCTTC. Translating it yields CASSHLTGTYNEQFF.

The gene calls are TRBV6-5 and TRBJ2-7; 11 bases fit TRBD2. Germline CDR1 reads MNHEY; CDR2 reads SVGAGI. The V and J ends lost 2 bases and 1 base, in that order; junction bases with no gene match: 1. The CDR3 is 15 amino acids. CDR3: CASSYRTSGSYEQYF. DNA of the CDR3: TGTGCCAGCAGTTACAGGACTAGCGGGTCCTACGAGCAGTACTTC.

In nucleotides, the CDR3 is TGCGCCAGCAGCTTGGAACAGAAAAACATTCAGTACTTC. Its protein product is CASSLEQKNIQYF. The chain couples TRBV5-1 to TRBJ2-4; D remains unclear. CDR1 is SGHRS and CDR2 is YFSETQ in the germline V gene. The V gene lost 0 bases and the J gene lost 4 bases, with 5 bases spanning the gap. The CDR3 is 13 residues long.

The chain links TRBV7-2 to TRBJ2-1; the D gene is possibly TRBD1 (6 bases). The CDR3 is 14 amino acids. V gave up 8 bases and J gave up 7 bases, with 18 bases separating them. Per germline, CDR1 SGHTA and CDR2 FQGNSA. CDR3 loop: CASQTGTATNEQFF. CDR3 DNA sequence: TGTGCCAGCCAGACAGGAACCGCGACGAATGAGCAGTTCTTC.

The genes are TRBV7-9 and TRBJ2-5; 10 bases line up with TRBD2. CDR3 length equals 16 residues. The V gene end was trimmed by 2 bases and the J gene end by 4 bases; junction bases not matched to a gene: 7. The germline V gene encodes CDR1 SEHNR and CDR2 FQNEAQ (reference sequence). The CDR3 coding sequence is TGTGCCAGCAGCTTACCAGCGGGAGGGGGAGGAGAGACCCAGTACTTC. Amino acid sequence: CASSLPAGGGGETQYF.

The CDR3 is CASSPHRGYGYTF. In DNA form, the CDR3 reads TGTGCCAGCAGCCCCCACAGGGGATATGGCTACACCTTC. The chain employs TRBV7-8 and TRBJ1-2, with TRBD1 matching over 7 bases. This CDR3 comprises 13 residues. CDR1 SGHVS and CDR2 FQNEAQ come from the germline V gene. V lost 5 bases and J lost 5; bases outside the gene matches: 5. The full variable domain, with the rest looked up from reference TRBV7-8 and TRBJ1-2, is GAGVSQSPRYKVAKRGQDVALRCDPISGHVSLFWYQQALGQGPEFLTYFQNEAQLDKSGLPSDRFFAERPEGSVSTLKIQRTQQEDSAVYLCASSPHRGYGYTFGSGTRLTVV.

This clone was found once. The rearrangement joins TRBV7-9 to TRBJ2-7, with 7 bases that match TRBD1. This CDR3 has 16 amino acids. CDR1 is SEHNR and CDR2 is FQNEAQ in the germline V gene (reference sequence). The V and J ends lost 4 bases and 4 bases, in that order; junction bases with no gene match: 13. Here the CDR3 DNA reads TGTGCCAGCAGCTCTTCGGACAGGCCACAGTTATACGAGCAGTACTTC. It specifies CASSSSDRPQLYEQYF.

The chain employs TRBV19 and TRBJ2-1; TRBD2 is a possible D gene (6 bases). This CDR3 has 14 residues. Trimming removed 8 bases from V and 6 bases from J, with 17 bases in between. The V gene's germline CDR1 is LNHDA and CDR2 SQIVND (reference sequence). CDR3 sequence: CASAPGWGGNEQFF. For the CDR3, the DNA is TGTGCCAGTGCTCCTGGGTGGGGAGGCAATGAGCAGTTCTTC.

In DNA form, the CDR3 reads TGTGCCAGCAGTCGAGGGACTTTAACATCACCCCTCCACTTT. Amino acid sequence: CASSRGTLTSPLHF. This chain uses TRBV3-1 (or the pseudogene TRBV3-2) with TRBJ1-6; weak D call: TRBD1 (5 bases). From germline, CDR1 is LGHDT and CDR2 YNNKEL (reference sequence). Trimming shortened V by 6 bases and J by 10 bases, and 16 bases separated the two germline ends. The CDR3 has 14 residues.

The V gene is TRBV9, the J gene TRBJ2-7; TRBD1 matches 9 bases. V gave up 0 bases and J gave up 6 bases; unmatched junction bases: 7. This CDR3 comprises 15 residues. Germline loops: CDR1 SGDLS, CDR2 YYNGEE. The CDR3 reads CASSVAPGQGTEQYF. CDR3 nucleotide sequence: TGTGCCAGCAGCGTAGCCCCGGGACAGGGAACCGAGCAGTACTTC.

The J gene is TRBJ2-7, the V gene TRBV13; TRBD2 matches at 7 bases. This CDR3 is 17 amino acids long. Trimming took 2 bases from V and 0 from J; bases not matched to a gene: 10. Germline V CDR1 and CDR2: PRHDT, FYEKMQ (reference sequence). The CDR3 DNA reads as TGTGCCAGCAGCTTAACGGGCTGGGGGGGAGGCTCCTACGAGCAGTACTTC. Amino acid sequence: CASSLTGWGGGSYEQYF.

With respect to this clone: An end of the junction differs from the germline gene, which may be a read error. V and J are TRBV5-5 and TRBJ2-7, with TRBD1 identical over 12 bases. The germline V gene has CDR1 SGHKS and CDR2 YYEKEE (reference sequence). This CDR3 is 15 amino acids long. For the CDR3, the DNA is TGTGCCAGCAGTTTGGCGGGACAGGGGGCGTACGAGCAGTACTTC. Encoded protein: CASSLAGQGAYEQYF. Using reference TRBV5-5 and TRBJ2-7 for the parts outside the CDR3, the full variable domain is DAGVTQSPTHLIKTRGQQVTLRCSPISGHKSVSWYQQVLGQGPQFIFQYYEKEERGRGNFPDRFSARQFPNYSSELNVNALLLGDSALYLCASSLAGQGAYEQYFGPGTRLTVT.

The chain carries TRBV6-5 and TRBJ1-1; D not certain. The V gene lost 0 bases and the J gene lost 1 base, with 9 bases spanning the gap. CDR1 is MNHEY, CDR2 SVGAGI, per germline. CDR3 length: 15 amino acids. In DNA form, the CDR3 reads TGTGCCAGCAGTTACTCCCTAAATCGGAACACTGAAGCTTTCTTT. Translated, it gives CASSYSLNRNTEAFF.

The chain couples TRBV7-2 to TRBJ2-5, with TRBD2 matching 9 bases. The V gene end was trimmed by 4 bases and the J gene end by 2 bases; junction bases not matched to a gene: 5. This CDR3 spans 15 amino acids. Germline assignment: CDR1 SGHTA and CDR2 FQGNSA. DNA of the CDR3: TGTGCCAGCAGCTCCATAGCGGGGGAACAAGAGACCCAGTACTTC. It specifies CASSSIAGEQETQYF.

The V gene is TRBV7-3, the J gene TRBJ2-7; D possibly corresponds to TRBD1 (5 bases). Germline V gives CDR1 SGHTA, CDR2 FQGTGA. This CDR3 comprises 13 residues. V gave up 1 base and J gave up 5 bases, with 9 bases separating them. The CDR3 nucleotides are TGTGCCAGCAGCTTAAGCAGGGAAGACGAGCAGTACTTC. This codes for CASSLSREDEQYF.

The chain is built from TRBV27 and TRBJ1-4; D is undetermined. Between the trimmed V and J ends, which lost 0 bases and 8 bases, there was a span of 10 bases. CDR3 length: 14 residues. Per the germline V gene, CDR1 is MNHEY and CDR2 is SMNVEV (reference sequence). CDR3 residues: CASSLSNRGEKLFF. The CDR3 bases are TGTGCCAGCAGTTTATCGAACAGAGGGGAAAAACTGTTTTTT.

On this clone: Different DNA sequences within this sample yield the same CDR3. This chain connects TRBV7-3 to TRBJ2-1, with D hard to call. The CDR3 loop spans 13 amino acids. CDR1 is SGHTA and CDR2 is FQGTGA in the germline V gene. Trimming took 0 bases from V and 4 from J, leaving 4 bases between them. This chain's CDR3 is CASSLTEYNEQFF. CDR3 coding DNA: TGTGCCAGCAGCTTAACGGAGTACAATGAGCAGTTCTTC.

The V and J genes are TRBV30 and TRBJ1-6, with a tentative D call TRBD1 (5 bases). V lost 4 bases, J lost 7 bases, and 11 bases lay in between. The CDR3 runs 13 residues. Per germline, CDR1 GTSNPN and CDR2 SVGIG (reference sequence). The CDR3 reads CAWKVAGNSPLHF. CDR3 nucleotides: TGTGCCTGGAAGGTGGCAGGGAATTCACCCCTCCACTTT.

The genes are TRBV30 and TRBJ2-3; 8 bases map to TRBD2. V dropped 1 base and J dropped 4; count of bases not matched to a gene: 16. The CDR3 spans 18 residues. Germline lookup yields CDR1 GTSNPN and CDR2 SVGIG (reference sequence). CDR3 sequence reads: CAWSAPAGGGLSADTQYF. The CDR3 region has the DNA TGTGCCTGGAGTGCCCCCGCGGGGGGAGGTTTGAGCGCAGATACGCAGTATTTT. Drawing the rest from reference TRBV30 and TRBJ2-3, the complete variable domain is SQTIHQWPATLVQPVGSPLSLECTVEGTSNPNLYWYRQAAGRGLQLLFYSVGIGQISSEVPQNLSASRPQDRQFILSSKKLLLSDSGFYLCAWSAPAGGGLSADTQYFGPGTRLTVL.

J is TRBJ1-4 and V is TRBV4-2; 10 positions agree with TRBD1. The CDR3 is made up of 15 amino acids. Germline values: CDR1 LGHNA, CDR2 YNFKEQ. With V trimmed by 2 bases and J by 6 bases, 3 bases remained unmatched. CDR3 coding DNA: TGTGCCAGCAGCCAACCCGGGACAGGGGATGAAAAACTGTTTTTT. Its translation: CASSQPGTGDEKLFF.

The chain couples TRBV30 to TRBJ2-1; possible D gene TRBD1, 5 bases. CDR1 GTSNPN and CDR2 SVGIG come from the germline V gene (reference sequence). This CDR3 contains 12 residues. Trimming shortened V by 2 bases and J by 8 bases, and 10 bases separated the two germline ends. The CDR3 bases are TGTGCCTGGAGTACCCAGGGTTATGAGCAGTTCTTC. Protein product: CAWSTQGYEQFF.